This is a list of T cell receptor beta chains from one sample in a study of early T cells in non-severe SARS-CoV-2 infection. A single record per CDR3 protein comes from TCRdb applying MiXCR to the 5' RACE reads. The sample yields 66,000 or so distinct CDR3 sequences, less than 15% seen once. Sample: whole blood. The receptors originated from an adult who was a healthcare worker with PCR-confirmed SARS-CoV-2 infection or an uninfected control (not recorded which). The CDR3 runs from the conserved cysteine through the conserved F or W. The D gene is left open where the match is weak. Part of the rows lack a size; the others show once, few, many or a class for expanded clones.

j_call: TRBJ2-1; cdr3_length: 14; d_call: TRBD2; clone_size: NA; v_call: TRBV28; cdr3_aa: CASRGTRAYSEQFF; cdr3_nt: TGTGCCAGCAGGGGGACTAGAGCGTATTCTGAGCAGTTCTTC
j_call: TRBJ2-5; cdr3_length: 14; d_call: TRBD2; clone_size: NA; v_call: TRBV12-3/TRBV12-4; cdr3_aa: CASTLASGKETQYF; cdr3_nt: TGTGCCAGCACCCTCGCCAGCGGGAAAGAGACCCAGTACTTC
j_call: TRBJ2-1; cdr3_length: 15; d_call: NA; clone_size: few; v_call: TRBV7-2; cdr3_aa: CASSRQNSDYNEQFF; cdr3_nt: TGTGCCAGCAGTCGACAGAACTCTGATTACAATGAGCAGTTCTTC
j_call: TRBJ1-1; cdr3_length: 13; d_call: TRBD1; clone_size: few; v_call: TRBV28; cdr3_aa: CASRRRGFTEAFF; cdr3_nt: TGTGCCAGCAGACGCAGGGGGTTCACTGAAGCTTTCTTT
j_call: TRBJ2-1; cdr3_length: 12; d_call: NA; clone_size: NA; v_call: TRBV20-1; cdr3_aa: CSARNGNTEQFF; cdr3_nt: TGCAGTGCTAGAAACGGGAACACTGAGCAGTTCTTC
j_call: TRBJ2-1; cdr3_length: 16; d_call: NA; clone_size: few; v_call: TRBV7-2; cdr3_aa: CASSLGRAAGHNEQFF; cdr3_nt: TGTGCCAGCAGCTTGGGTCGGGCAGCGGGCCACAATGAGCAGTTCTTC
j_call: TRBJ2-1; cdr3_length: 11; d_call: NA; clone_size: NA; v_call: TRBV7-9; cdr3_aa: CASSSPGEQFF; cdr3_nt: TGTGCCAGCAGCTCGCCGGGTGAGCAGTTCTTC
j_call: TRBJ2-4; cdr3_length: 12; d_call: NA; clone_size: once; v_call: TRBV29-1; cdr3_aa: CSVESVGNIQYF; cdr3_nt: TGCAGCGTTGAATCGGTAGGAAACATTCAGTACTTC
j_call: TRBJ2-5; cdr3_length: 14; d_call: TRBD2; clone_size: NA; v_call: TRBV20-1; cdr3_aa: CSGLAGLHQGTQYF; cdr3_nt: TGCAGCGGACTAGCGGGATTGCACCAAGGAACCCAGTACTTC
j_call: TRBJ1-5; cdr3_length: 15; d_call: NA; clone_size: NA; v_call: TRBV28; cdr3_aa: CASSLITGGSQPQHF; cdr3_nt: TGTGCCAGCAGTTTAATTACCGGGGGCAGTCAGCCCCAGCATTTT
j_call: TRBJ1-1; cdr3_length: 11; d_call: NA; clone_size: many; v_call: TRBV28; cdr3_aa: CATKLNTEAFF; cdr3_nt: TGTGCCACAAAGTTGAACACTGAAGCTTTCTTT
j_call: TRBJ2-5; cdr3_length: 13; d_call: NA; clone_size: NA; v_call: TRBV19; cdr3_aa: CASSPNREKTQYF; cdr3_nt: TGTGCCAGTAGTCCCAACAGGGAGAAGACCCAGTACTTC
j_call: TRBJ2-7; cdr3_length: 12; d_call: TRBD1; clone_size: NA; v_call: TRBV6-1; cdr3_aa: CASSERGREQYF; cdr3_nt: TGTGCCAGCAGTGAAAGGGGGCGCGAGCAGTACTTC
j_call: TRBJ2-3; cdr3_length: 15; d_call: NA; clone_size: few; v_call: TRBV10-2; cdr3_aa: CASSREGGRADTQYF; cdr3_nt: TGCGCCAGCAGTCGAGAAGGGGGAAGGGCAGATACGCAGTATTTT
j_call: TRBJ2-1; cdr3_length: 16; d_call: TRBD2; clone_size: NA; v_call: TRBV9; cdr3_aa: CASSAAIAGGNNEQFF; cdr3_nt: TGTGCCAGCAGCGCCGCCATAGCGGGAGGTAACAATGAGCAGTTCTTC
j_call: TRBJ2-3; cdr3_length: 16; d_call: TRBD1; clone_size: NA; v_call: TRBV5-6; cdr3_aa: CASSPKQGAGTDTQYF; cdr3_nt: TGTGCCAGCAGCCCTAAACAGGGGGCAGGAACAGATACGCAGTATTTT
j_call: TRBJ2-1; cdr3_length: 14; d_call: NA; clone_size: NA; v_call: TRBV29-1; cdr3_aa: CSATTGASYNEQFF; cdr3_nt: TGCAGCGCAACGACGGGGGCGAGCTACAATGAGCAGTTCTTC
j_call: TRBJ1-2; cdr3_length: 13; d_call: NA; clone_size: few; v_call: TRBV7-9; cdr3_aa: CASSSWTDYGYTF; cdr3_nt: TGTGCCAGCAGCTCCTGGACCGACTATGGCTACACCTTC
j_call: TRBJ1-6; cdr3_length: 12; d_call: TRBD1; clone_size: many; v_call: TRBV20-1; cdr3_aa: CSATQQGAPLHF; cdr3_nt: TGCAGTGCTACCCAACAGGGGGCTCCCCTCCACTTT
j_call: TRBJ2-7; cdr3_length: 15; d_call: TRBD2; clone_size: few; v_call: TRBV20-1; cdr3_aa: CSAPRTSGRSDEQYF; cdr3_nt: TGCAGTGCTCCCCGGACTAGCGGGAGATCAGACGAGCAGTACTTC
j_call: TRBJ1-3; cdr3_length: 16; d_call: NA; clone_size: NA; v_call: TRBV7-2; cdr3_aa: CASSFEYGFSGNTIYF; cdr3_nt: TGTGCCAGCAGCTTTGAGTACGGGTTCTCTGGAAACACCATATATTTT
j_call: TRBJ2-5; cdr3_length: 11; d_call: TRBD2; clone_size: few; v_call: TRBV7-2; cdr3_aa: CASSLAGPVNF; cdr3_nt: TGTGCCAGCAGTTTAGCGGGACCAGTGAACTTC
j_call: TRBJ2-1; cdr3_length: 12; d_call: TRBD2; clone_size: few; v_call: TRBV7-9; cdr3_aa: CASSPLGREQFF; cdr3_nt: TGTGCCAGCAGCCCACTGGGGAGGGAGCAATTCTTC
j_call: TRBJ2-2; cdr3_length: 16; d_call: NA; clone_size: NA; v_call: TRBV9; cdr3_aa: CASSVEVSGYTGELFF; cdr3_nt: TGTGCCAGCAGCGTAGAGGTTAGCGGATACACCGGGGAGCTGTTTTTT
j_call: TRBJ1-1; cdr3_length: 14; d_call: NA; clone_size: few; v_call: TRBV28; cdr3_aa: CASSSSYIGTEAFF; cdr3_nt: TGTGCCAGCAGTTCCTCGTATATCGGGACTGAAGCTTTCTTT
j_call: TRBJ2-3; cdr3_length: 15; d_call: TRBD2; clone_size: many; v_call: TRBV6-5; cdr3_aa: CASSRTSGWIYTQYF; cdr3_nt: TGTGCCAGCAGCAGGACTAGCGGGTGGATATATACGCAGTATTTT
j_call: TRBJ1-2; cdr3_length: 14; d_call: NA; clone_size: many; v_call: TRBV29-1; cdr3_aa: CSALDRRSSSGYTF; cdr3_nt: TGCAGCGCCCTAGACCGTCGTTCCAGTTCTGGCTACACCTTC
j_call: TRBJ2-7; cdr3_length: 11; d_call: NA; clone_size: few; v_call: TRBV29-1; cdr3_aa: CSGEKHLEQYF; cdr3_nt: TGCAGCGGTGAAAAACATCTCGAGCAGTACTTC
j_call: TRBJ1-2; cdr3_length: 12; d_call: NA; clone_size: few; v_call: TRBV28; cdr3_aa: CASTSGLLGYTF; cdr3_nt: TGTGCCAGCACTTCCGGTCTGCTTGGCTACACCTTC
j_call: TRBJ2-1; cdr3_length: 12; d_call: NA; clone_size: NA; v_call: TRBV20-1; cdr3_aa: CSTDSRRNEQFF; cdr3_nt: TGCAGTACGGATAGTAGGCGGAATGAGCAGTTCTTC
j_call: TRBJ1-3; cdr3_length: 16; d_call: NA; clone_size: NA; v_call: TRBV16; cdr3_aa: CASSYVRAGSGNTIYF; cdr3_nt: TGTGCCAGCAGTTACGTCAGAGCCGGCTCTGGAAACACCATATATTTT